Listed below are T cell receptor beta chains from one sample, sequenced in a study of blood T cell repertoires in COVID-19. TCRdb keeps only in-frame clones here, not all; method: immunoSEQ multiplex PCR. The table has around 75,000 clones, around 91% seen once. The sample comprised peripheral blood. The receptors here all came from a man in his forties or fifties with acute or convalescent COVID-19. Both conserved end residues are part of each CDR3. The D gene is left open where the match is weak. Clone size is given for some rows only: seen once, a few or many times, or a class if the clone is expanded.

D,V,size,J,CDR3,DNA
TRBD1,TRBV19,few,TRBJ2-1,CASSIVTGKYNEQFF,TGTGCCAGTAGTATTGTGACAGGGAAGTACAATGAGCAGTTCTTC
TRBD2,TRBV5-1,NA,TRBJ2-7,CASSLTLAGGPYEQYF,TGCGCCAGCAGCCTAACCTTAGCGGGAGGGCCTTACGAGCAGTACTTC
NA,TRBV7-2,few,TRBJ2-7,CASSLTRFSEQYF,TGTGCCAGCAGCCTGACTAGATTTTCCGAGCAGTACTTC
TRBD1,TRBV23-1,NA,TRBJ2-1,CASSQLPRDRGFTEQFF,TGCGCCAGCAGTCAATTACCCCGGGACAGGGGGTTTACTGAGCAGTTCTTC
TRBD1,TRBV3-1/TRBV3-2,once,TRBJ1-2,CASSQDGQGTYGYTF,TGTGCCAGCAGCCAAGACGGACAGGGGACTTATGGCTACACCTTC
TRBD2,TRBV19,NA,TRBJ2-7,CASSEPGLADIYEQYF,TGTGCCAGTAGTGAGCCAGGACTAGCGGACATCTACGAGCAGTACTTC
TRBD1,TRBV3-1/TRBV3-2,NA,TRBJ1-5,CASSQTGWNNQPQHF,TGTGCCAGCAGTCAGACAGGGTGGAACAATCAGCCCCAGCATTTT
NA,TRBV5-1,NA,TRBJ1-5,CASSLEGVSNQPQHF,TGCGCCAGCAGCTTGGAGGGGGTCAGCAATCAGCCCCAGCATTTT
NA,TRBV4-1,NA,TRBJ1-4,CASSHPERGANEKLFF,TGCGCCAGCAGCCATCCCGAGCGGGGGGCCAATGAAAAACTGTTTTTT
TRBD2,TRBV4-1,NA,TRBJ2-3,CASSQTSGSDTQYF,TGCGCCAGCAGCCAGACTAGCGGGAGTGATACGCAGTATTTT
TRBD2,TRBV10-3,NA,TRBJ2-5,CASGLAGGETQYF,TGTGCCAGCGGACTAGCGGGGGGGGAGACCCAGTACTTC
NA,TRBV10-2,NA,TRBJ1-2,CASRGGPLLFGYTF,TGCGCCAGCAGGGGGGGACCGCTTCTATTTGGCTACACCTTC
TRBD1,TRBV5-5,NA,TRBJ2-7,CASSPMTGVGEQYF,TGTGCCAGCAGCCCAATGACAGGGGTAGGCGAGCAGTACTTC
TRBD1,TRBV6-5,NA,TRBJ1-5,CASRPTGGRYQPQHF,TGTGCCAGCAGACCAACAGGGGGCAGGTATCAGCCCCAGCATTTT
NA,TRBV4-3,NA,TRBJ2-3,CASSQEPVSTDTQYF,TGCGCCAGCAGCCAAGAGCCGGTGAGCACAGATACGCAGTATTTT
NA,TRBV4-2,few,TRBJ2-7,CASSQDRSHYEQYF,TGTGCCAGCAGCCAAGATCGGAGCCACTACGAGCAGTACTTC
TRBD1,TRBV24-1,NA,TRBJ1-2,CATSAGTGYGYTF,TGTGCCACCAGTGCCGGGACAGGGTATGGCTACACCTTC
TRBD2,TRBV7-7,NA,TRBJ2-3,CASSPGLAGAADTQYF,TGTGCCAGCAGCCCTGGACTAGCGGGAGCCGCAGATACGCAGTATTTT
NA,TRBV4-1,NA,TRBJ1-2,CASSHVGEGYGYTF,TGCGCCAGCAGCCATGTGGGGGAGGGCTATGGCTACACCTTC
NA,TRBV12-1,NA,TRBJ1-2,CASSFGPGTANYGYTF,NA
NA,TRBV5-6,NA,TRBJ1-1,CASSPTLNTEAFF,TGTGCCAGCAGCCCAACACTGAACACTGAAGCTTTCTTT
TRBD2,TRBV28,NA,TRBJ2-7,CASRIRGLAGDTISYEQYF,TGTGCCAGCAGGATACGGGGACTAGCGGGAGACACAATTTCCTACGAGCAGTACTTC
TRBD1,TRBV5-1,NA,TRBJ1-6,CASSRTGPDRGLSPLHF,TGCGCCAGCAGCAGAACCGGCCCTGACAGGGGGCTTTCACCCCTCCACTTT
NA,TRBV19,once,TRBJ2-7,CASSPAVKSYEQYF,TGTGCCAGTAGTCCCGCGGTGAAATCCTACGAGCAGTACTTC
NA,TRBV19,NA,TRBJ1-1,CASSIGQTEAFF,TGTGCCAGTAGTATAGGGCAGACTGAAGCTTTCTTT
NA,TRBV19,NA,TRBJ1-5,CASRVDNYSNQPQHF,TGTGCCAGTAGGGTGGACAACTATAGCAATCAGCCCCAGCATTTT
NA,TRBV14,NA,TRBJ1-1,CASSPGRGNDTEAFF,TGTGCCAGCAGCCCAGGGAGGGGAAATGACACTGAAGCTTTCTTT
TRBD1,TRBV5-4,NA,TRBJ1-2,CASSPDRGQGWGYTF,TGTGCCAGCAGCCCGGACAGGGGGCAAGGGTGGGGCTACACCTTC
TRBD1,TRBV7-2,NA,TRBJ1-3,CASSPRTGVGNTIYF,TGTGCCAGCAGCCCCCGGACAGGGGTCGGAAACACCATATATTTT
NA,TRBV4-2,NA,TRBJ1-5,CASSLLHREPQHF,TGTGCCAGCAGCCTGCTCCACCGGGAGCCCCAGCATTTT
NA,TRBV9,few,TRBJ1-6,CASSVRGGNNSPLHF,TGTGCCAGCAGCGTAAGGGGGGGGAATAATTCACCCCTCCACTTT
NA,TRBV21-1,NA,TRBJ2-7,CASSIETGQNYEQYF,TGTGCCAGCAGCATCGAAACGGGACAGAACTACGAGCAGTACTTC
NA,TRBV27,NA,TRBJ1-1,CASSFALGSTEAFF,TGTGCCAGCAGTTTTGCCCTCGGGTCCACTGAAGCTTTCTTT
NA,TRBV11-2,NA,TRBJ2-3,CASSSWGGQGDTQYF,TGTGCCAGCAGCTCATGGGGGGGCCAGGGAGATACGCAGTATTTT
NA,TRBV5-1,NA,TRBJ1-1,CASLLTGGGTEAFF,TGCGCCAGCTTACTAACGGGTGGGGGGACTGAAGCTTTCTTT
NA,TRBV5-1,once,TRBJ1-2,CASSLYPGNGYTF,TGCGCCAGCAGCTTGTACCCAGGTAATGGCTACACCTTC
TRBD1,TRBV9,NA,TRBJ1-6,CASSAQGASYNSPLHF,TGTGCCAGCAGCGCACAGGGGGCCTCCTATAATTCACCCCTCCACTTT
TRBD2,TRBV28,NA,TRBJ2-1,CASSFYVAGGPGNEQFF,TGTGCCAGCAGTTTTTACGTAGCGGGAGGGCCGGGTAATGAGCAGTTCTTC
TRBD1,TRBV7-2,NA,TRBJ2-1,CASSPRTGGFSEQFF,TGTGCCAGCAGCCCCCGGACAGGGGGCTTTAGTGAGCAGTTCTTC
NA,TRBV5-1,NA,TRBJ2-5,CASSLAETQETQYF,TGCGCCAGCAGCTTAGCGGAAACTCAAGAGACCCAGTACTTC
TRBD2,TRBV12-5,NA,TRBJ2-1,CASGLVRGTRHEQFF,TGTGCTAGTGGTTTGGTACGGGGGACTAGACATGAGCAGTTCTTC